This TCR beta chain is drawn from a study of blood T cell repertoires in COVID-19. Turning to the study itself: Samples came from the United States, Italy and Spain, spanning acute and convalescent COVID-19.

Trimming stripped 8 bases from V and 0 bases from J, with 12 bases between. The CDR3 runs to 13 residues. The V gene's germline CDR1 is GTSNPN and CDR2 SVGIG (reference sequence). Sequencing used immunoSEQ multiplex PCR; TCRdb keeps in-frame clones, though not all of them. The repertoire holds around 140,000 clones, with about 87% as singletons. The chain is built from TRBV30 and TRBJ2-3; a possible D gene is TRBD1 (5 bases). This TCR was sampled from a woman aged 45-60 years with acute or convalescent COVID-19. The sample consisted of peripheral blood. The CDR3, as DNA: TGTGCCGGAACAGGTTCTAGCACAGATACGCAGTATTTT. It yields the protein CAGTGSSTDTQYF.